This entry lists 22 T cell receptor beta chains sequenced from one sample in a study of T cells after yellow fever vaccination. TCRdb re-called the 5' RACE reads with MiXCR, one entry per CDR3 protein. The sample has about 370,000 distinct CDR3 sequences; around 10% are singletons. Source: PBMCs, taken on the day of the first yellow fever vaccination. All receptors come from a man younger than 30 who received the YFV17D yellow fever vaccine.

This clonotype showed up just a few times. The rearrangement uses TRBV4-2 and TRBJ1-2; D is uncertain. Germline V gives CDR1 LGHNA, CDR2 YNFKEQ. Trimming took off 0 bases at V and 0 bases at J, with 11 bases between the two ends. CDR3 size: 16 residues. The CDR3 DNA sequence: TGTGCCAGCAGCCAAGATCCGGGCGCGGCTAACTATGGCTACACCTTC. Protein: CASSQDPGAANYGYTF.

The chain recombines TRBV3-1 with TRBJ2-7; TRBD1 aligns across 10 bases. Germline CDR1 and CDR2: LGHDT and YNNKEL (reference sequence). The CDR3 runs 17 residues. J was trimmed by 7 bases and V by 4 bases; bases with no gene match: 16. CDR3: CASSPGFGRQGAWEQYV. Written as DNA, the CDR3 is TGTGCCAGCAGCCCGGGATTTGGGCGACAGGGGGCATGGGAGCAGTACGTC.

The rearrangement links TRBV4-3 to TRBJ2-5, with D possibly being TRBD2 (6 bases). CDR1 LGHNA and CDR2 YSLEER come from the germline V gene. This CDR3 is 13 amino acids long. Trimming cost V 4 bases and J 3 bases, with 9 bases left between them. The CDR3 region has the DNA TGCGCCAGCAGCCTCCGGACTAAAGAGACCCAGTACTTC. This sequence encodes CASSLRTKETQYF.

The V gene is TRBV2, the J gene TRBJ2-1, with D uncertain. The V gene's germline CDR1 is SNHLY and CDR2 FYNNEI. V shed 5 bases and J shed 8 bases, with 19 bases lying between them. The CDR3 has 15 amino acids. CDR3 region: CASSRDWTVLDEQFF. CDR3 coding DNA: TGTGCCAGCAGTCGTGACTGGACCGTTTTGGATGAGCAGTTCTTC.

Turning to this clonotype: This may stem from a read error, because a much larger clone lies one nucleotide away. The chain carries TRBV11-2 and TRBJ1-1; D remains unclear. This CDR3 spans 16 amino acids. Germline assignment: CDR1 SGHAT and CDR2 FQNNGV. Trimming pared 0 bases from V and 1 base from J, leaving 12 bases between. The chain's CDR3 is CASSLEWRQKNTEAFF. CDR3 DNA sequence: TGTGCCAGCAGCTTAGAGTGGAGGCAGAAGAACACTGAAGCTTTCTTT.

This clonotype was counted a single time. The chain couples TRBV6-5 to TRBJ1-3; D call uncertain. With 5 bases removed from V and 1 base from J, the gap between germline ends came to 18 bases. CDR1 and CDR2 from the germline V gene are MNHEY and SVGAGI. The CDR3 spans 17 residues. The CDR3 loop reads CASSTRRDMGSGNTIYF. The CDR3 DNA sequence: TGTGCCAGCAGTACGCGAAGGGATATGGGTTCTGGAAACACCATATATTTT.

There are many counts of this clonotype. The chain recombines TRBV7-9 with TRBJ1-5; D perhaps matches TRBD1 (6 bases). Germline values: CDR1 SEHNR, CDR2 FQNEAQ (reference sequence). The CDR3 contains 15 residues. V lost 5 bases, J lost 7 bases, and 18 bases lay in between. In DNA, the CDR3 is TGTGCCAGCAGCAATTCCGGGGGGGGCGGGCAGCCCCAGCATTTT. This codes for CASSNSGGGGQPQHF. The full variable domain, rest sourced from reference TRBV7-9 and TRBJ1-5, is DTGVSQNPRHKITKRGQNVTFRCDPISEHNRLYWYRQTLGQGPEFLTYFQNEAQLEKSRLLSDRFSAERPKGSFSTLEIQRTEQGDSAMYLCASSNSGGGGQPQHFGDGTRLSIL.

V gene TRBV6-2 or TRBV6-3 combines with J gene TRBJ1-2; D remains ambiguous. The CDR3 extends over 14 amino acids. The germline V gene has CDR1 MNHEY and CDR2 SVGEGT. Trimming took 5 bases from V and 1 from J, leaving 11 bases between them. The CDR3 DNA sequence: TGTGCCAGCAGTCAAGACCGATATAACTATGGCTACACCTTC. It yields the protein CASSQDRYNYGYTF.

This clonotype came up many times. The rearrangement uses TRBV4-3 and TRBJ2-1; weak D call: TRBD2 (6 bases). The V gene lost 1 base and the J gene lost 1 base, with 14 bases spanning the gap. The CDR3 loop spans 17 amino acids. Germline-derived CDR1 and CDR2 are LGHNA and YSLEER. For the CDR3, the DNA is TGCGCCAGCAGCCAAGTTCCTTCTAGCGCGTCCTACAATGAGCAGTTCTTC. This sequence encodes CASSQVPSSASYNEQFF.

The rearrangement links TRBV7-2 to TRBJ1-1; D unclear. The germline gives CDR1 SGHTA, CDR2 FQGNSA. V was shortened by 1 base and J by 3 bases, with 6 bases between the two germline ends. The CDR3 extends over 13 amino acids. The CDR3 bases are TGTGCCAGCAGCTTAGTGAGGGACACTGAAGCTTTCTTT. As protein: CASSLVRDTEAFF. The full variable domain, in which reference TRBV7-2 and TRBJ1-1 provide the parts outside the CDR3, is GAGVSQSPSNKVTEKGKDVELRCDPISGHTALYWYRQSLGQGLEFLIYFQGNSAPDKSGLPSDRFSAERTGGSVSTLTIQRTQQEDSAVYLCASSLVRDTEAFFGQGTRLTVV.

The J gene is TRBJ2-5, the V gene TRBV12-3 or TRBV12-4; 12 nucleotides agree with TRBD2. The ends lost 5 bases at V and 4 bases at J; junction bases unmatched: 11. The CDR3 has 17 residues. The CDR3 is CASSPRLLAGGPETQYF. CDR3 nucleotide sequence: TGTGCCAGCAGTCCAAGGCTTCTAGCGGGGGGGCCAGAGACCCAGTACTTC.

This clonotype was observed a handful of times. CDR3 amino acids: CSAGQGFFKTQYF. The DNA for the CDR3 is TGCAGTGCGGGACAGGGGTTTTTTAAGACCCAGTACTTC. The V and J genes are TRBV20-1 and TRBJ2-5, with TRBD1 matching over 10 bases. Trimming at V came to 6 bases and at J to 6 bases, leaving 7 bases not matched to a gene. CDR3 length equals 13 residues. The germline V gene has CDR1 DFQATT and CDR2 SNEGSKA (reference sequence).

This clonotype was seen more than once but under ten times. The chain links TRBV11-2 to TRBJ2-7, with TRBD1 as a possible D gene (6 bases). The CDR3 is made up of 15 amino acids. V gave up 9 bases and J gave up 0 bases, with 18 bases separating them. Germline CDR1 is SGHAT and CDR2 is FQNNGV. The CDR3, as DNA: TGTGCCAGTGGATCCGTCAGGGGACGCTCCTACGAGCAGTACTTC. Protein sequence: CASGSVRGRSYEQYF.

The J gene is TRBJ2-1, the V gene TRBV18; D remains ambiguous. The CDR3 runs 13 residues. V gave up 3 bases and J gave up 6 bases, with 9 bases separating them. Per the germline V gene, CDR1 is KGHSH and CDR2 is LQKENI. This CDR3 is CASSPLDSNEQFF. As DNA, the CDR3 is TGTGCCAGCTCACCCCTCGACTCCAATGAGCAGTTCTTC.

This clonotype was found many times. The CDR3: CSVVGGSYEQYF. The CDR3 nucleotides read TGCAGCGTTGTTGGAGGGTCCTACGAGCAGTACTTC. The chain combines TRBV29-1 with TRBJ2-7; weak D call: TRBD2 (6 bases). The CDR3 totals 12 residues. The V gene lost 4 bases and the J gene lost 1 base, with 8 bases spanning the gap. In germline, CDR1 is SQVTM, CDR2 ANQGSEA.

This clonotype was counted a few times. This sequence joins TRBV5-1 and TRBJ1-4; weak D call: TRBD1 (5 bases). Germline V CDR1 and CDR2: SGHRS, YFSETQ. The CDR3 spans 14 residues. Trimming shortened V by 3 bases and J by 4 bases, and 10 bases separated the two germline ends. This CDR3 is CASSWGLDNEKLFF. In DNA form, the CDR3 reads TGCGCCAGCAGCTGGGGACTCGATAATGAAAAACTGTTTTTT.

In this sample, this clonotype turned up a few times. The rearrangement uses TRBV20-1 and TRBJ2-3; no clear D. CDR3 length: 13 residues. V lost 0 bases and J lost 5, with 9 bases in between. Germline lookup yields CDR1 DFQATT and CDR2 SNEGSKA (reference sequence). The CDR3 spells CSARDPVKDTQYF. The CDR3 nucleotides are TGCAGTGCTAGAGATCCCGTTAAAGATACGCAGTATTTT.

The chain couples TRBV3-1 to TRBJ1-1, with TRBD1 matching over 7 bases. V shed 1 base, J shed 5 bases, and the junction held 4 bases outside the gene matches. CDR1 is LGHDT and CDR2 is YNNKEL in the germline V gene (reference sequence). The CDR3 loop spans 14 amino acids. Here the CDR3 reads CASSQGYRGTEAFF. CDR3 coding DNA: TGTGCCAGCAGCCAAGGGTACAGGGGAACTGAAGCTTTCTTT.

This clonotype was detected only a few times. The chain employs TRBV12-3 or TRBV12-4 and TRBJ2-5; 7 nucleotides match TRBD1. The CDR3 has 16 amino acids. Trimming at V came to 5 bases and at J to 3 bases, leaving 12 bases not matched to a gene. CDR3 residues: CASSATVAGGKETQYF. CDR3 DNA sequence: TGTGCCAGCAGTGCGACGGTCGCAGGGGGAAAAGAGACCCAGTACTTC.

This clonotype was picked up a small number of times. At one boundary the junction diverges from the germline segment, which might be a read error. The chain couples TRBV20-1 to TRBJ2-7; D is undetermined. The CDR3 is 12 residues long. The V gene's germline CDR1 is DFQATT and CDR2 SNEGSKA (reference sequence). The CDR3 loop reads CSARRIGREQCF. The CDR3 bases are TGCAGTGCTAGGCGGATAGGGCGCGAGCAGTGCTTC.

V is TRBV30 and J is TRBJ2-7; the D call may be TRBD1 or TRBD2 (6 bases each). Germline V gene sequence: CDR1 GTSNPN, CDR2 SVGIG (reference sequence). Trimming pared 8 bases from V and 3 bases from J, leaving 14 bases between. This CDR3 spans 12 amino acids. The CDR3 sequence: CATRRGYYEQYF. The DNA of the CDR3 is TGTGCCACACGGAGGGGGTACTACGAGCAGTACTTC.

The chain links TRBV6-2 or TRBV6-3 to TRBJ2-4, with D unclear. The CDR3 contains 16 residues. Germline V CDR1 and CDR2: MNHEY, SVGEGT. The ends were cut back, 4 bases at V and 1 base at J, with 14 bases in the middle. CDR3 sequence reads: CASSSRLSWAKNIQYF. The CDR3 bases are TGTGCCAGCAGTTCCCGACTTTCTTGGGCCAAAAACATTCAGTACTTC.